Here is one TCR beta chain with its context. There are 16 residues in the CDR3. V shed 0 bases and J shed 4 bases, with 14 bases lying between them. The germline V gene encodes CDR1 SGHNT and CDR2 YYREEE (reference sequence). Primers for the PCR totalled 60 Vbeta and 13 Jbeta. Repertoires were generated with immunoSEQ multiplex PCR, while TCRdb's copy carries only in-frame clones and drops some. The repertoire has around 150,000 clones, around 74% of them found once; the top ten carry over 1.1%. The data were obtained in a study of cytomegalovirus exposure and HLA in healthy donors. The specimen was PBMCs. This clonotype originated in a man aged 18-30 years in good health and CMV-seronegative. The chain joins TRBV5-4 to TRBJ2-1, with D possibly TRBD2 on 6 matching bases. The CDR3 region is CASSLGDSSNYNEQFF. In DNA form, the CDR3 reads TGTGCCAGCAGCTTGGGGGACTCGTCGAATTACAATGAGCAGTTCTTC.